One and the same sample provided the 21 T cell receptor beta chains below, sequenced in a study of blood T cell repertoires in COVID-19. The data were produced by immunoSEQ multiplex PCR, yet TCRdb's version contains in-frame clones alone and is incomplete. The table records about 150,000 clones, around 84% of them present only once. The sequencing sample was made of peripheral blood. These receptor sequences come from a woman in her sixties with COVID-19, enrolled during active disease.

This clone was counted once. The V call is TRBV4-1, the J call TRBJ1-2, with 8 bases aligning to TRBD1. The V gene's germline CDR1 is MGHRA and CDR2 YSYEKL. This CDR3 spans 15 amino acids. V lost 4 bases to trimming and J lost 3 bases; unmatched junction nucleotides: 7. CDR3 in amino acids: CASSPPRGLYYGYTF. The CDR3 DNA sequence: TGCGCCAGCAGCCCCCCCAGGGGGCTTTACTATGGCTACACCTTC.

The V call is TRBV6-5, the J call TRBJ2-3; TRBD1 agrees at 9 bases. The CDR3 is 15 amino acids. Germline V gene sequence: CDR1 MNHEY, CDR2 SVGAGI. Trimming at V came to 6 bases and at J to 2 bases, leaving 6 bases not matched to a gene. CDR3 in DNA: TGTGCCAGCAGGGACAGGGGAGTCCCCACAGATACGCAGTATTTT. Protein sequence: CASRDRGVPTDTQYF.

J is TRBJ1-1 and V is TRBV27, with unresolved D. This CDR3 is built from 13 residues. Trimming cost V 5 bases and J 1 base, with 8 bases left between them. Per germline, CDR1 MNHEY and CDR2 SMNVEV (reference sequence). CDR3: CASSQRGNTEAFF. As DNA, the CDR3 is TGTGCCAGCAGTCAAAGAGGGAACACTGAAGCTTTCTTT.

The V call is TRBV18, the J call TRBJ2-1; TRBD2 agrees at 9 bases. CDR3 length: 18 residues. Germline V gives CDR1 KGHSH, CDR2 LQKENI. V was pared by 5 bases and J by 8 bases, with 19 bases of the junction left unmatched. The CDR3 reads CASSTGRGLAGPPDEQFF. For the CDR3, the DNA is TGTGCCAGCTCAACAGGCCGCGGCCTAGCGGGACCTCCCGATGAGCAGTTCTTC.

V and J are TRBV6-5 and TRBJ1-5; 10 positions match TRBD1. This CDR3 region has 15 residues. J was trimmed by 6 bases and V by 5 bases; bases with no gene match: 7. Germline V lookup: CDR1 MNHEY, CDR2 SVGAGI. The chain's CDR3 is CASSLGQGIGQPQHF. CDR3 nucleotides: TGTGCCAGCAGTCTGGGACAGGGGATCGGTCAGCCCCAGCATTTT.

CDR3 bases: TGCGCCAGCAGCCCCGCCGGGGGACAAGAGACCCAGTACTTC. This sequence encodes CASSPAGGQETQYF. J is TRBJ2-5 and V is TRBV5-1; D is possibly TRBD2 (6 bases). The V gene's germline CDR1 is SGHRS and CDR2 YFSETQ. The CDR3 runs 14 residues. V was cut by 4 bases and J by 2 bases, with 12 bases left in between.

The rearrangement links TRBV5-1 to TRBJ1-1; perhaps TRBD1 as D (5 bases). Germline V gene data show CDR1 as SGHRS and CDR2 as YFSETQ. The CDR3 extends over 14 amino acids. V was cut by 4 bases and J by 3 bases, with 13 bases left in between. For the CDR3, the DNA is TGCGCCAGCAGCCTTGGCGAACAGGACACTGAAGCTTTCTTT. Translation gives CASSLGEQDTEAFF.

V usage is TRBV9 and J usage is TRBJ1-5, with TRBD1 matching 7 bases. This CDR3 contains 14 residues. The germline V gene has CDR1 SGDLS and CDR2 YYNGEE. V lost 3 bases to trimming and J lost 4 bases; unmatched junction nucleotides: 4. The CDR3 sequence is CASSAGQINQPQHF. In DNA, the CDR3 is TGTGCCAGCAGCGCGGGACAGATAAATCAGCCCCAGCATTTT.

The rearrangement joins TRBV30 to TRBJ1-3; no definite D call. The germline CDR1 and CDR2 sequences are GTSNPN and SVGIG (reference sequence). This CDR3 contains 13 residues. The V end lost 2 bases, the J end lost 0 bases, and 5 bases lay between the germline ends. DNA of the CDR3: TGTGCCTGGAGTCCTTACTCTGGAAACACCATATATTTT. This gives the protein CAWSPYSGNTIYF.

This rearrangement joins TRBV3-1 (or the pseudogene TRBV3-2) to TRBJ2-1, with 7 bases that match TRBD2. The germline gives CDR1 LGHDT, CDR2 YNNKEL (reference sequence). V dropped 1 base and J dropped 3; count of bases not matched to a gene: 3. The CDR3 runs 15 residues. In DNA form, the CDR3 reads TGTGCCAGCAGCCAAGGGGCTAGCGGCTACAATGAGCAGTTCTTC. Its translation: CASSQGASGYNEQFF.

This sequence joins TRBV5-4 and TRBJ1-2; possible D gene TRBD1, 5 bases. Trimming took off 1 base at V and 5 bases at J, with 12 bases between the two ends. Per the germline V gene, CDR1 is SGHNT and CDR2 is YYREEE (reference sequence). The CDR3 extends over 14 amino acids. For the CDR3, the DNA is TGTGCCAGCAGCTTGTCAGGGTTGAGATATGGCTACACCTTC. It translates to CASSLSGLRYGYTF.

The chain links TRBV19 to TRBJ2-7, with 11 bases aligning to TRBD2. CDR3 length equals 15 residues. Germline CDR1 is LNHDA and CDR2 is SQIVND (reference sequence). V shed 5 bases and J 0 bases; nucleotides not matched to a gene: 3. Here the CDR3 DNA reads TGTGCCAGTAGTGCTACTAGCGGGAGCTCCTACGAGCAGTACTTC. Amino acids: CASSATSGSSYEQYF.

This clone has just one count. At one end, the junction sequence differs from germline, possibly due to a read error. The J gene is TRBJ1-2, the V gene TRBV30, with 7 bases identical to TRBD1. This CDR3 region has 13 residues. Germline V gene lookup returns CDR1 GTSNPN and CDR2 SVGIG (reference sequence). CDR3 protein: CAWSSGGAYVYTF. The CDR3 nucleotides are TGTGCCTGGAGCTCAGGGGGAGCCTATGTCTACACCTTC.

The rearrangement joins TRBV9 to TRBJ1-6; D may be TRBD1 (6 bases). Between the trimmed V and J ends, which lost 4 bases and 7 bases, there was a span of 21 bases. The germline V gene has CDR1 SGDLS and CDR2 YYNGEE. The CDR3 length is 17 residues. This chain's CDR3 is CASSPGRVDRWNSPLHF. For the CDR3, the DNA is TGTGCCAGCAGCCCGGGAAGAGTAGACAGGTGGAATTCACCCCTCCACTTT.

This chain joins TRBV9 and TRBJ1-1; tentative D call: TRBD1 (6 bases). The V end was cut by 4 bases, the J end by 0 bases, with 19 bases between. CDR1 is SGDLS, CDR2 YYNGEE, per germline. The CDR3 spans 17 residues. CDR3 sequence: CASSSEQGGWMNTEAFF. The CDR3 nucleotides read TGTGCCAGCAGCTCAGAACAGGGAGGGTGGATGAACACTGAAGCTTTCTTT.

The rearrangement joins TRBV5-1 to TRBJ1-1, with D maybe TRBD1 (6 bases). The CDR3 runs 13 residues. The V gene's germline CDR1 is SGHRS and CDR2 YFSETQ. V lost 4 bases and J lost 4, with 11 bases in between. The CDR3 reads CASSVGQPTEAFF. CDR3 nucleotide sequence: TGCGCCAGCAGCGTCGGACAGCCCACTGAAGCTTTCTTT.

V and J are TRBV29-1 and TRBJ2-5; D unclear. Trimming shortened V by 1 base and J by 3 bases, and 12 bases separated the two germline ends. Germline CDR1 and CDR2: SQVTM and ANQGSEA. This CDR3 spans 14 amino acids. DNA of the CDR3: TGCAGCGTTGAAGGAGGTGGTAAGAAAGAGACCCAGTACTTC. This codes for CSVEGGGKKETQYF.

The chain is built from TRBV5-1 and TRBJ1-2, with D uncertain. Trimming took off 0 bases at V and 7 bases at J, with 7 bases between the two ends. CDR1 and CDR2 (germline): SGHRS, YFSETQ. The CDR3 length is 12 residues. The DNA of the CDR3 is TGCGCCAGCAGCTTGGGGGCAGGTGGCTACACCTTC. It specifies CASSLGAGGYTF.

This chain links TRBV27 with TRBJ1-6, with 8 bases that match TRBD1. The V and J ends lost 4 bases and 5 bases, in that order; junction bases with no gene match: 7. The CDR3 totals 16 residues. The germline CDR1 and CDR2 sequences are MNHEY and SMNVEV (reference sequence). The DNA for the CDR3 is TGTGCCAGCAGTTCTACTCGGACAGGGAATAATTCACCCCTCCACTTT. This gives the protein CASSSTRTGNNSPLHF.

The J gene is TRBJ1-1, the V gene TRBV29-1, with D perhaps TRBD1 (6 bases). This CDR3 is 13 amino acids long. CDR1 is SQVTM, CDR2 ANQGSEA, per germline. V gave up 5 bases and J gave up 5 bases, with 15 bases separating them. The CDR3 nucleotides read TGCAGCGTTCAAAGGGGGGAGGGGACTGAAGCTTTCTTT. Its protein product is CSVQRGEGTEAFF.

This rearrangement joins TRBV4-1 to TRBJ1-5, with a weak D call TRBD1 (6 bases). The ends were cut back, 4 bases at V and 2 bases at J, with 9 bases in the middle. This CDR3 contains 14 residues. Germline CDR1 is MGHRA and CDR2 is YSYEKL. CDR3 in DNA: TGCGCCAGCAGCCCAGGGGCCGGCAATCAGCCCCAGCATTTT. Amino acid sequence: CASSPGAGNQPQHF.